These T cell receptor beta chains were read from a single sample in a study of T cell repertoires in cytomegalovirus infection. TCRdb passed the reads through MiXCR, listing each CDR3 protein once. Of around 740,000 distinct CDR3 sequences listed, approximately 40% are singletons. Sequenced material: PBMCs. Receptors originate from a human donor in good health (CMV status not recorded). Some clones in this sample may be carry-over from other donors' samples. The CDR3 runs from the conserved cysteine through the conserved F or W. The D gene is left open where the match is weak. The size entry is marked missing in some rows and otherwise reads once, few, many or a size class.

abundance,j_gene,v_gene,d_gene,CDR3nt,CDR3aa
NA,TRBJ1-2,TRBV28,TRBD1,TGTGCCAGCAGTTTTTCATTGGGACAGGTCTATGGCTACACCTTC,CASSFSLGQVYGYTF
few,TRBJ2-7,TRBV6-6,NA,TGTGCCAGCAGCCCTGAGGCCTACGAGCAGTACTTC,CASSPEAYEQYF
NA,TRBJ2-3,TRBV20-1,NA,TGCAGGGCTGGGGGAACCACAGATACGCAGTATTTT,CRAGGTTDTQYF
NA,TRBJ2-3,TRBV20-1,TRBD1,TGCAGTGCCACCAGGGGGCCGGGTATGGATACGCAGTATTTT,CSATRGPGMDTQYF
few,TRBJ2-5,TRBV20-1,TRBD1,TGCAGTGCTCAGGGACAGGTGCAAGAGACCCAGTACTTC,CSAQGQVQETQYF
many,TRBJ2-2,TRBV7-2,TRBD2,TGTGCCAGCAGCCCACTAGCGGGAAGACTTACCGGGGAGCTGTTTTTT,CASSPLAGRLTGELFF
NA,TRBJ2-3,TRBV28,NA,TGTGCCAGCAGCCCGGGACCTAGGTTAGGGTCGCAGTATTTT,CASSPGPRLGSQYF
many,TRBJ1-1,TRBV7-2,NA,TGTGCCAGCAGCTTAGTAGGGTTGGGGCCGAACACTGAAGCTTTCTTT,CASSLVGLGPNTEAFF
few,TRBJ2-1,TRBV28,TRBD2,TGTGCCAGCAGTCCTACTAGCGGGAGGGACTACAATGAGCAGTTCTTC,CASSPTSGRDYNEQFF
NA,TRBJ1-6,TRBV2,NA,TGTTCCAGAAGTGAGCAGGGTGTTGGCTCACCCCTCCACTTT,CSRSEQGVGSPLHF
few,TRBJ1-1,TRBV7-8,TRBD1,TGTGCCAGCAGCTTAGGTGAGGGGGCGACTGAAGCTTTCTTT,CASSLGEGATEAFF